This is a list of T cell receptor beta chains from one sample in a study of blood T cells in healthy people across ages. TCRdb passed the 5' RACE reads through MiXCR, listing each CDR3 protein once. The sample yields some 1.5 million distinct CDR3 sequences, 28% seen once. What was sequenced was blood. All receptors come from a young woman in good health. Each CDR3 is given with its conserved first and last residue. Size is stated for part of the rows, as once, few or many counts, or as a class when the clone is expanded.

V,size,CDR3
TRBV4-3,few,CASSQDLVAGDSYEQYF
TRBV29-1,NA,CSVAVGMNTEAFF
TRBV10-3,NA,CAISESGQGYGQYF
TRBV7-2,few,CASSDHPWNEQYF
TRBV6-5,few,CASNPRQSAMGGYTF
TRBV25-1,NA,CASSAFSGNEQFF
TRBV15,NA,CATSRGVKGGRYGYTF
TRBV6-5,once,CASSYAYGSQATEAFF
TRBV11-2,NA,CASSLGERPYNEQFF
TRBV7-3,NA,CASRKDRGWNSPLHF
TRBV10-3,few,CAISDRGRVPLHF
TRBV7-9,NA,CASSDRGLSTDTQYF
TRBV20-1,NA,CGASMDILNEQYF
TRBV29-1,many,CSVEDRQTQYF
TRBV5-1,NA,CASGPSGTGNTGELFF
TRBV2,few,CASSVSRVDYGYTF
TRBV4-1,NA,CASSQASVPGTGEQFF
TRBV4-3,few,CASSQELQGGSPLHF
TRBV10-3,NA,CAISESDSGRRNEQFF
TRBV12-5,many,CASASGAPREQFF
TRBV10-3,many,CAISVGSGGSRYEQYF
TRBV3-1,many,CASSQGGTYGKQYF
TRBV6-2/TRBV6-3,many,CASSYAGSYEQYF
TRBV15,few,CATSRDRGVTYEQYF
TRBV9,few,CASSPGGELNQPQHF
TRBV27,many,CASSLRGLAPETQYF
TRBV3-1,NA,CASSHAKGQYF
TRBV10-3,few,CAISSGQGVRAFF
TRBV5-7,once,CASTLRVGSGANVLTF
TRBV11-2,NA,CASSGREGPRKDTQYF